This is a list of T cell receptor beta chains from one sample in a study of regulatory T cells in long-lasting Graves disease. One entry per CDR3 protein results from TCRdb running MiXCR on the multiplex PCR reads. The sample includes roughly 450,000 distinct CDR3 sequences, 22% of them seen just once. The source material was peripheral blood mononuclear cells (PBMCs), sampled when the disease was refractory, from a patient treated with antithyroid drugs. Receptor source: a female donor with Graves disease. Each CDR3 is given with its conserved first and last residue. Fields, in order: J gene, V gene, clone size, CDR3 protein. Size is stated for part of the rows, as once, few or many counts, or as a class when the clone is expanded.

>TRBJ2-2|TRBV6-1|NA
CASRGGTARAGELFF
>TRBJ1-5|TRBV19|NA
CASSRTGESNQPQHF
>TRBJ2-2|TRBV10-3|NA
CAISESSGTGELFF
>TRBJ2-2|TRBV29-1|few
CSVESIGELFF
>NA|TRBV28|NA
CASSPLQRGPWTNNEQFF
>TRBJ2-7|TRBV18|once
CASSPWDSKYYDQYF
>TRBJ1-5|TRBV28|many
CASRKTGNSNQPQHF
>TRBJ1-4|TRBV29-1|NA
CSVTTNEKLFF
>TRBJ1-1|TRBV5-1|many
CASSPIDRGNTEAFF
>TRBJ1-5|TRBV15|many
CATSRDFNRFEQPQHF
>TRBJ2-7|TRBV5-1|few
CASSPSGFYEQYF
>TRBJ1-2|TRBV9|NA
CASSVDVGFGYGYTF
>TRBJ1-1|TRBV5-1|few
CASSLAQDYTEAFF
>TRBJ2-7|TRBV6-2/TRBV6-3|few
CASSYWDNTYEQYF
>TRBJ2-7|TRBV19|many
CASSTGPSGEQYF
>TRBJ2-7|TRBV7-2|few
CASSFPRASGRTYEQYF
>TRBJ2-7|TRBV28|NA
CASRVGTSGTHGQYF
>TRBJ1-1|TRBV6-2/TRBV6-3|NA
CASSYTTGTEAFF
>TRBJ2-4|TRBV13|few
CASSSGQGRDIQYF
>TRBJ2-5|TRBV20-1|NA
CSARVLLRETQYF
>TRBJ1-4|TRBV3-1|many
CASSRGTVTNEKLFF
>TRBJ1-1|TRBV6-2/TRBV6-3|many
CASSWGGMNTEAFF
>TRBJ1-5|TRBV12-3/TRBV12-4|many
CASSHNGGNQPQHF